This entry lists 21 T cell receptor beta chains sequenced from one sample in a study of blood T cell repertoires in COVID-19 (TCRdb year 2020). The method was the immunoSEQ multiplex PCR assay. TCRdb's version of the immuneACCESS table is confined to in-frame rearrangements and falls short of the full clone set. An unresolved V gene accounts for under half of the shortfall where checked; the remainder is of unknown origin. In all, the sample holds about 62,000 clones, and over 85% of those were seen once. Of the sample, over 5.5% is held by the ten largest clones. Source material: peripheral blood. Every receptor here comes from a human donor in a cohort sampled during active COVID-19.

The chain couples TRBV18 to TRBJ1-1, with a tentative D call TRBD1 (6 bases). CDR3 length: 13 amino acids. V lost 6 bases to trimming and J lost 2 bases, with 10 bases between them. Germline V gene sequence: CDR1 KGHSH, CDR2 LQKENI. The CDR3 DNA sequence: TGTGCCAGCTCCTCGGACAGAAACACTGAAGCTTTCTTT. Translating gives CASSSDRNTEAFF.

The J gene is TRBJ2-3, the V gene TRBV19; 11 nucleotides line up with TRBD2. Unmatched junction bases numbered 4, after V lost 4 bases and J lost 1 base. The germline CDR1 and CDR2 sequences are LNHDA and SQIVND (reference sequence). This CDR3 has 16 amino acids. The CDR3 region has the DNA TGTGCCAGTAGTAGAGGGACTAGCGGCCGCACAGATACGCAGTATTTT. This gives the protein CASSRGTSGRTDTQYF. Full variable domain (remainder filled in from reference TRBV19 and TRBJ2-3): DGGITQSPKYLFRKEGQNVTLSCEQNLNHDAMYWYRQDPGQGLRLIYYSQIVNDFQKGDIAEGYSVSREKKESFPLTVTSAQKNPTAFYLCASSRGTSGRTDTQYFGPGTRLTVL.

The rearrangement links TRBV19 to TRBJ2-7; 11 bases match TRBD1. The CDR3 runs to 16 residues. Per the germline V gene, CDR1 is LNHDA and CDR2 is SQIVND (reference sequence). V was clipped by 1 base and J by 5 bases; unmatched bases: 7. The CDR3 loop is CASSIARRTGGDEQYF. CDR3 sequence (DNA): TGTGCCAGTAGTATAGCCCGTCGGACAGGGGGCGACGAGCAGTACTTC.

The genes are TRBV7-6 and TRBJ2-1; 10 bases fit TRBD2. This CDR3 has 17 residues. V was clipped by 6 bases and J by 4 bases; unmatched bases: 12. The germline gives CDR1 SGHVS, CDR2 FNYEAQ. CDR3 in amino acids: CASSSRAGGLLYNEQFF. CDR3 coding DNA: TGTGCCAGCAGTTCAAGAGCGGGAGGGCTACTTTACAATGAGCAGTTCTTC. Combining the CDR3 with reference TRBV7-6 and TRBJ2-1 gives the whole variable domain GAGVSQSPRYKVTKRGQDVALRCDPISGHVSLYWYRQALGQGPEFLTYFNYEAQQDKSGLPNDRFSAERPEGSISTLTIQRTEQRDSAMYRCASSSRAGGLLYNEQFFGPGTRLTVL.

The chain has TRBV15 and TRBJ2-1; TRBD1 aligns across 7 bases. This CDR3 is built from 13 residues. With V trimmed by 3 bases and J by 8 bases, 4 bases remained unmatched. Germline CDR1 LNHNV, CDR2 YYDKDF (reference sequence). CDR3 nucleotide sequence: TGTGCCACCAGCAGGGACAGGTTGGATGAGCAGTTCTTC. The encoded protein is CATSRDRLDEQFF.

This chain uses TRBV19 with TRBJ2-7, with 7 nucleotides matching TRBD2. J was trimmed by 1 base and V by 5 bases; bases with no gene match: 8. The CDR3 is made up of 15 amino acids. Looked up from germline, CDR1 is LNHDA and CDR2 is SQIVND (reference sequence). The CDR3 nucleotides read TGTGCCAGTAGTGCGTGGCGGGAGCGATCCTACGAGCAGTACTTC. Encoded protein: CASSAWRERSYEQYF. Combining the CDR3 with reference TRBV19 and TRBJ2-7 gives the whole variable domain DGGITQSPKYLFRKEGQNVTLSCEQNLNHDAMYWYRQDPGQGLRLIYYSQIVNDFQKGDIAEGYSVSREKKESFPLTVTSAQKNPTAFYLCASSAWRERSYEQYFGPGTRLTVT.

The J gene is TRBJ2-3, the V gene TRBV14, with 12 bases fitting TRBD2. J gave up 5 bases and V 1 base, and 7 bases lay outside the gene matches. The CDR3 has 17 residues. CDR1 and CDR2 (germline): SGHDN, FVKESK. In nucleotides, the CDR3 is TGTGCCAGCAGCCAAGCGATAGGACTAGCGGGGTTAGATACGCAGTATTTT. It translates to CASSQAIGLAGLDTQYF. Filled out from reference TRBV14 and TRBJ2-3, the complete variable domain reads EAGVTQFPSHSVIEKGQTVTLRCDPISGHDNLYWYRRVMGKEIKFLLHFVKESKQDESGMPNNRFLAERTGGTYSTLKVQPAELEDSGVYFCASSQAIGLAGLDTQYFGPGTRLTVL.

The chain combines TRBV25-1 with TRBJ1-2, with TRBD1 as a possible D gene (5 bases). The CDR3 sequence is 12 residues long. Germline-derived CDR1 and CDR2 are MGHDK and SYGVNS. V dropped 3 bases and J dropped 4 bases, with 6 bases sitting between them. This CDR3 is CASSDTGYGYTF. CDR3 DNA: TGTGCCAGCAGTGACACAGGCTATGGCTACACCTTC.

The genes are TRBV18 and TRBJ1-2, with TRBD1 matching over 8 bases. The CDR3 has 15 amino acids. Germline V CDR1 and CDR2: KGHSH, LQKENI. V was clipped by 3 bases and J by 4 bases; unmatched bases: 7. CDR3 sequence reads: CASSPTGGNLYGYTF. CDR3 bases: TGTGCCAGCTCACCCACAGGGGGGAACCTCTATGGCTACACCTTC.

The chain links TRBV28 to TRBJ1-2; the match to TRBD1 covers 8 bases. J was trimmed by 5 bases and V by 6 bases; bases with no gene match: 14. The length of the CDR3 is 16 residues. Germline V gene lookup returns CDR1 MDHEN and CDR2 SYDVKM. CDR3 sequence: CASRMTQGAFFYGYTF. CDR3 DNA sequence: TGTGCCAGCAGGATGACCCAGGGGGCCTTTTTTTATGGCTACACCTTC.

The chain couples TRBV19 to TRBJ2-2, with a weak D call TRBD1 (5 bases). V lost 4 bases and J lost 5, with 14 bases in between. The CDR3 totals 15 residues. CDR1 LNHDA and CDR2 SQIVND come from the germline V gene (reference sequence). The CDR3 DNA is TGTGCCAGTAGTAGATGGCCTAGGGGAACCGGGGAGCTGTTTTTT. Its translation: CASSRWPRGTGELFF.

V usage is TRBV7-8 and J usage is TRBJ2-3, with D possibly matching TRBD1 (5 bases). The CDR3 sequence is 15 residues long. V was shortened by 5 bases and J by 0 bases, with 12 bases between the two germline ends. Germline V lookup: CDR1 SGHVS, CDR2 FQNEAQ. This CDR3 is CASSDIGASTDTQYF. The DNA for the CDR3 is TGTGCCAGCAGCGACATAGGGGCTAGCACAGATACGCAGTATTTT.

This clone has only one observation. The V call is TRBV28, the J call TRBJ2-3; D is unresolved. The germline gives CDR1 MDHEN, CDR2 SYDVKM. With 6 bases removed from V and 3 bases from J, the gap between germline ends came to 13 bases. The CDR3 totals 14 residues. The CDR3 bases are TGTGCCAGCAGAATCCGACTGCTGACAGATACGCAGTATTTT. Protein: CASRIRLLTDTQYF.

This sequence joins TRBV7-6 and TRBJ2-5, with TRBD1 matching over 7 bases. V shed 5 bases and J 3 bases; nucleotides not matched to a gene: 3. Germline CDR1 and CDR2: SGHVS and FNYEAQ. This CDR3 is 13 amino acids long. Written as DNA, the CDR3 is TGTGCCAGCAGCCGACAGGGTAAAGAGACCCAGTACTTC. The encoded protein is CASSRQGKETQYF.

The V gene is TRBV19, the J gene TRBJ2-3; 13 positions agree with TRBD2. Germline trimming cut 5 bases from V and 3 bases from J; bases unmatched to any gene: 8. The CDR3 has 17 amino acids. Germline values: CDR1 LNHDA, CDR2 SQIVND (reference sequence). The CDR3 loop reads CASSPRTSGSRTDTQYF. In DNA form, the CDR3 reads TGTGCCAGTAGTCCCCGGACTAGCGGGAGTCGTACAGATACGCAGTATTTT.

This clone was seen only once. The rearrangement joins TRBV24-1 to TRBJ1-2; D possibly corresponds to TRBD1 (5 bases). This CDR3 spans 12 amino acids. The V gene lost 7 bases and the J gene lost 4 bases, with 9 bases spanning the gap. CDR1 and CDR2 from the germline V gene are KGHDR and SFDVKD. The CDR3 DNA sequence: TGTGCCACCAGCCGGGGGTCCTATGGCTACACCTTC. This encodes CATSRGSYGYTF.

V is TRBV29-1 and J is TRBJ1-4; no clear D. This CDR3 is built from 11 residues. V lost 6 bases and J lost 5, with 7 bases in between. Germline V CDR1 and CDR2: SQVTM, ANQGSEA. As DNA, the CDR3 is TGCAGCGTGGTTCGGAATGAAAAACTGTTTTTT. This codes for CSVVRNEKLFF.

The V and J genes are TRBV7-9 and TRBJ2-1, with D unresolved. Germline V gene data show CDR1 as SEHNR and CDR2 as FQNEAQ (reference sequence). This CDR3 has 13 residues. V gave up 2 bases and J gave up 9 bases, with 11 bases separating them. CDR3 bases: TGTGCCAGCAGCTTACCTAAAGCTCCTGAGCAGTTCTTC. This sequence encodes CASSLPKAPEQFF. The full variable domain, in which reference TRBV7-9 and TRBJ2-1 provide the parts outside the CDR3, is DTGVSQNPRHKITKRGQNVTFRCDPISEHNRLYWYRQTLGQGPEFLTYFQNEAQLEKSRLLSDRFSAERPKGSFSTLEIQRTEQGDSAMYLCASSLPKAPEQFFGPGTRLTVL.

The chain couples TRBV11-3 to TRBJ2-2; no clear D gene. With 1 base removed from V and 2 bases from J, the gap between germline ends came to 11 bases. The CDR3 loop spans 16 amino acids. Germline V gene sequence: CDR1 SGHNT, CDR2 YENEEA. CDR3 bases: TGTGCCAGCAGCTTAGGAGTGGCGGCTAACACCGGGGAGCTGTTTTTT. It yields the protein CASSLGVAANTGELFF.

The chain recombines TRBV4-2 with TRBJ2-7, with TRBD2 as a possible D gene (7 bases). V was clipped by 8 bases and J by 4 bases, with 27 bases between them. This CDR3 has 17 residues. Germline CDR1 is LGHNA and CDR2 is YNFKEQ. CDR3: CASPTRGPLRERYEQYF. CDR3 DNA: TGTGCCAGCCCAACCCGGGGGCCTCTGCGGGAGCGGTACGAGCAGTACTTC.

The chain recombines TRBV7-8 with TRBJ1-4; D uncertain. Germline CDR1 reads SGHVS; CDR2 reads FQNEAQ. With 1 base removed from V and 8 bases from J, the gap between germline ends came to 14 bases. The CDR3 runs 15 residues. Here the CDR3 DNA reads TGTGCCAGCAGCTTAGGGGCCTGGCAGAAAGAAAAACTGTTTTTT. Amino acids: CASSLGAWQKEKLFF.